A selection of T cell receptor beta chains follows, all from one sample in a study of blood T cells in healthy people across ages. MiXCR, run by TCRdb on the 5' RACE reads, gives a single entry per CDR3 protein. In the table there are 800,000 to 950,000 distinct CDR3 sequences, 25% to 35% of which are singletons. These data also featured in a second study, about T cells of mothers and their children.

Specimen: blood. These receptors all come from a woman aged 40 to 50 in good health. The CDR3 runs from the conserved cysteine through the conserved F or W. The order of the fields is J gene, V gene, clone size, D gene, CDR3 protein, CDR3 DNA. The D gene is left open where the match is weak. For some rows the clone size is stated as once, few or many, or as a class when expanded; others skip it.

J gene: TRBJ1-1
V gene: TRBV4-1
clone size: few
D gene: -
CDR3 protein: CASRTSRDGGTEAFF
CDR3 DNA: TGCGCCAGCAGGACGAGCAGGGACGGGGGCACTGAAGCTTTCTTT

J gene: TRBJ1-1
V gene: TRBV6-1
clone size: -
D gene: TRBD1
CDR3 protein: CASSEHAQGVRAFF
CDR3 DNA: TGTGCCAGCAGTGAACATGCTCAGGGGGTTCGAGCTTTCTTT

J gene: TRBJ1-5
V gene: TRBV7-8
clone size: few
D gene: -
CDR3 protein: CASSLGPKYSNQPQHF
CDR3 DNA: TGTGCCAGCAGCTTAGGGCCCAAATATAGCAATCAGCCCCAGCATTTT

J gene: TRBJ2-1
V gene: TRBV14
clone size: few
D gene: TRBD2
CDR3 protein: CASSQRGGSYNGQFF
CDR3 DNA: TGTGCCAGCAGCCAGCGGGGGGGCTCCTACAATGGGCAGTTCTTC

J gene: TRBJ2-7
V gene: TRBV4-3
clone size: many
D gene: -
CDR3 protein: CASSQDHIGEQYF
CDR3 DNA: TGCGCCAGCAGCCAAGATCATATCGGGGAGCAGTACTTC

J gene: TRBJ1-2
V gene: TRBV29-1
clone size: few
D gene: -
CDR3 protein: CSAEWWKEGSGYTF
CDR3 DNA: TGCAGCGCCGAATGGTGGAAGGAGGGAAGTGGCTACACCTTC

J gene: TRBJ1-1
V gene: TRBV20-1
clone size: once
D gene: TRBD1
CDR3 protein: CSVRDRGLFGTEAFF
CDR3 DNA: TGCAGTGTTAGAGACAGGGGTCTCTTTGGGACTGAAGCTTTCTTT

J gene: TRBJ1-4
V gene: TRBV29-1
clone size: -
D gene: -
CDR3 protein: CSAEGGPNEKLFF
CDR3 DNA: TGCAGCGCCGAGGGGGGGCCCAATGAAAAACTGTTTTTT

J gene: TRBJ2-1
V gene: TRBV7-9
clone size: -
D gene: -
CDR3 protein: CASQGARFYNEQFF
CDR3 DNA: TGTGCCAGCCAAGGCGCGAGGTTTTACAATGAGCAGTTCTTC

J gene: TRBJ1-2
V gene: TRBV12-3/TRBV12-4
clone size: -
D gene: -
CDR3 protein: CASSLIQGYGYTF
CDR3 DNA: TGTGCCAGCAGTTTAATCCAGGGCTATGGCTACACCTTC

J gene: TRBJ2-1
V gene: TRBV11-2
clone size: once
D gene: TRBD2
CDR3 protein: CASSLRGGASGNEQFF
CDR3 DNA: TGTGCCAGCAGCTTACGCGGGGGGGCCAGCGGCAATGAGCAGTTCTTC

J gene: TRBJ1-2
V gene: TRBV3-1
clone size: few
D gene: -
CDR3 protein: CVSSQQASGQSGYTF
CDR3 DNA: TGTGTCAGCAGCCAACAGGCATCGGGACAATCTGGCTACACCTTC

J gene: TRBJ2-1
V gene: TRBV12-3/TRBV12-4
clone size: -
D gene: TRBD1
CDR3 protein: CASKIDRVCDEQFF
CDR3 DNA: TGTGCCAGCAAGATTGACAGGGTTTGCGATGAGCAGTTCTTC

J gene: TRBJ2-3
V gene: TRBV5-6
clone size: -
D gene: TRBD2
CDR3 protein: CASSLFAGESTDTQYF
CDR3 DNA: TGTGCCAGCAGCTTGTTCGCGGGAGAAAGCACAGATACGCAGTATTTT

J gene: TRBJ1-2
V gene: TRBV4-3
clone size: many
D gene: TRBD1
CDR3 protein: CASSQAGTGGGVRYTF
CDR3 DNA: TGCGCCAGCAGCCAAGCCGGGACAGGGGGCGGGGTTCGGTACACCTTC

J gene: TRBJ2-7
V gene: TRBV7-6
clone size: -
D gene: TRBD1
CDR3 protein: CASSPQALPGQFEQYF
CDR3 DNA: TGTGCCAGCAGCCCACAGGCCCTCCCGGGACAGTTCGAGCAGTACTTC

J gene: TRBJ1-6
V gene: TRBV12-3/TRBV12-4
clone size: -
D gene: -
CDR3 protein: CASSFWGSYNSPLHF
CDR3 DNA: TGTGCCAGCAGTTTTTGGGGTTCCTATAATTCACCCCTCCACTTT

J gene: TRBJ2-3
V gene: TRBV20-1
clone size: many
D gene: -
CDR3 protein: CSASATDTQYF
CDR3 DNA: TGCAGTGCCTCGGCCACAGATACGCAGTATTTT

J gene: TRBJ2-6
V gene: TRBV19
clone size: -
D gene: TRBD1
CDR3 protein: CASSPGTASGANVLTF
CDR3 DNA: TGTGCCAGTAGTCCGGGGACAGCCTCTGGGGCCAACGTCCTGACTTTC

J gene: TRBJ1-1
V gene: TRBV7-2
clone size: many
D gene: -
CDR3 protein: CASSRVGPTEAFF
CDR3 DNA: TGTGCCAGCAGCCGGGTCGGGCCCACTGAAGCTTTCTTT

J gene: TRBJ2-7
V gene: TRBV27
clone size: -
D gene: TRBD1
CDR3 protein: CAGSLGTGATYEQDF
CDR3 DNA: TGTGCCGGCAGTTTGGGGACAGGAGCTACCTACGAGCAGGACTTC

J gene: TRBJ2-4
V gene: TRBV29-1
clone size: -
D gene: -
CDR3 protein: CSVEDPNTPNIQYF
CDR3 DNA: TGCAGCGTTGAAGATCCTAACACCCCAAACATTCAGTACTTC

J gene: TRBJ1-3
V gene: TRBV6-5
clone size: -
D gene: -
CDR3 protein: CASSYSRGRGNTIYF
CDR3 DNA: TGTGCCAGCAGTTACTCGAGGGGCAGAGGAAACACCATATATTTT

J gene: TRBJ2-3
V gene: TRBV20-1
clone size: -
D gene: -
CDR3 protein: CSARILPDTQYF
CDR3 DNA: TGCAGTGCTAGGATACTCCCAGATACGCAGTATTTT

J gene: TRBJ2-7
V gene: TRBV6-2/TRBV6-3
clone size: many
D gene: TRBD1
CDR3 protein: CASSQGQGRSYEQYF
CDR3 DNA: TGTGCCAGCAGCCAGGGACAGGGGCGCTCCTACGAGCAGTACTTC

J gene: TRBJ2-3
V gene: TRBV20-1
clone size: -
D gene: -
CDR3 protein: CSARDGGPVNQPQYF
CDR3 DNA: TGCAGTGCTAGAGACGGGGGCCCCGTCAATCAGCCCCAGTATTTT

J gene: TRBJ2-3
V gene: TRBV5-1
clone size: -
D gene: TRBD2
CDR3 protein: CASSSAREGTGTQYF
CDR3 DNA: TGCGCCAGCAGCTCCGCAAGGGAGGGGACGGGTACGCAGTATTTT

J gene: TRBJ2-7
V gene: TRBV12-3/TRBV12-4
clone size: many
D gene: -
CDR3 protein: CASSWGGAGEQYF
CDR3 DNA: TGTGCCAGCAGTTGGGGGGGGGCAGGCGAGCAGTACTTC

J gene: TRBJ2-1
V gene: TRBV5-1
clone size: many
D gene: -
CDR3 protein: CASSLEGRNEQFF
CDR3 DNA: TGCGCCAGCAGCTTGGAGGGCAGGAATGAGCAGTTCTTC

J gene: TRBJ1-2
V gene: TRBV9
clone size: few
D gene: TRBD1
CDR3 protein: CTSSGYRGYGYTF
CDR3 DNA: TGTACCAGCAGCGGTTACAGGGGCTATGGCTACACCTTC

J gene: TRBJ2-3
V gene: TRBV5-1
clone size: -
D gene: TRBD2
CDR3 protein: CASSLVQGGSTDTQYF
CDR3 DNA: TGCGCCAGCAGCTTGGTTCAGGGAGGGAGCACAGATACGCAGTATTTT

J gene: TRBJ2-7
V gene: TRBV7-2
clone size: many
D gene: -
CDR3 protein: CASSGGPGYEQYF
CDR3 DNA: TGTGCCAGCAGCGGGGGGCCAGGATACGAGCAGTACTTC

J gene: TRBJ2-1
V gene: TRBV25-1
clone size: -
D gene: TRBD2
CDR3 protein: CASSDPGLAGGPQFF
CDR3 DNA: TGTGCCAGCAGTGACCCGGGACTAGCGGGAGGGCCTCAGTTCTTC

J gene: TRBJ1-4
V gene: TRBV5-1
clone size: -
D gene: TRBD1
CDR3 protein: CASTGQGGANEKLFF
CDR3 DNA: TGCGCCAGCACCGGACAGGGTGGAGCTAATGAAAAACTGTTTTTT

J gene: TRBJ2-3
V gene: TRBV7-3
clone size: -
D gene: TRBD2
CDR3 protein: CASSRGGLAGITDTQYF
CDR3 DNA: TGTGCCAGCAGTCGGGGTGGACTAGCGGGGATCACAGATACGCAGTATTTT

J gene: TRBJ2-1
V gene: TRBV5-1
clone size: few
D gene: TRBD2
CDR3 protein: CASSGSGGDYNEQFF
CDR3 DNA: TGCGCCAGCAGCGGGAGCGGGGGAGACTACAATGAGCAGTTCTTC

J gene: TRBJ1-2
V gene: TRBV12-3/TRBV12-4
clone size: -
D gene: -
CDR3 protein: CASSTGVWGYTF
CDR3 DNA: TGTGCCAGCAGTACAGGAGTGTGGGGCTACACCTTC

J gene: TRBJ2-7
V gene: TRBV7-2
clone size: -
D gene: -
CDR3 protein: CASSPFFGEQYF
CDR3 DNA: TGTGCCAGCAGTCCTTTTTTCGGGGAGCAGTACTTC

J gene: TRBJ2-1
V gene: TRBV5-1
clone size: -
D gene: TRBD2
CDR3 protein: CASSPPGLAGGVNEQFF
CDR3 DNA: TGCGCCAGCAGCCCCCCGGGACTAGCGGGGGGGGTAAATGAGCAGTTCTTC

J gene: TRBJ1-5
V gene: TRBV27
clone size: few
D gene: -
CDR3 protein: CASSSTSNQPQHF
CDR3 DNA: TGTGCCAGCAGTTCCACTAGCAATCAGCCCCAGCATTTT

J gene: TRBJ2-5
V gene: TRBV7-2
clone size: many
D gene: -
CDR3 protein: CASSFRAGWETQYF
CDR3 DNA: TGTGCCAGCAGCTTCCGAGCGGGTTGGGAGACCCAGTACTTC

J gene: TRBJ2-1
V gene: TRBV12-3/TRBV12-4
clone size: many
D gene: -
CDR3 protein: CASSLTRVGEQFF
CDR3 DNA: TGTGCCAGCAGTTTAACCCGAGTGGGGGAGCAGTTCTTC

J gene: TRBJ2-7
V gene: TRBV5-1
clone size: few
D gene: -
CDR3 protein: CTSSRLGGQGEQYF
CDR3 DNA: TGCACCAGCAGCCGCCTTGGGGGGCAGGGCGAGCAGTACTTC

J gene: TRBJ1-2
V gene: TRBV27
clone size: few
D gene: -
CDR3 protein: CASSTDSGNGYTF
CDR3 DNA: TGTGCCAGCAGTACCGATTCGGGGAATGGCTACACCTTC

J gene: TRBJ2-3
V gene: TRBV12-3/TRBV12-4
clone size: many
D gene: TRBD2
CDR3 protein: CASSLLAESTDTQYF
CDR3 DNA: TGTGCCAGCAGTTTACTAGCGGAGAGCACAGATACGCAGTATTTT

J gene: TRBJ2-1
V gene: TRBV28
clone size: few
D gene: TRBD1
CDR3 protein: CASSFSEARGLGNEQFF
CDR3 DNA: TGTGCCAGCAGTTTTTCTGAGGCCAGGGGGCTTGGGAATGAGCAGTTCTTC